Listed below are T cell receptor beta chains from one sample, sequenced in a study of beta chain features in type 1 diabetes. Repertoires were generated with immunoSEQ multiplex PCR, while TCRdb's copy carries only in-frame clones and drops some. This sample yields roughly 240,000 clones, of which around 65% are seen a single time; around 0.05% belongs to the top ten. Sequencing was done on a sample of naive CD4+ T cells from blood. Every receptor here comes from a young man in good health. The CDR3 runs from the conserved cysteine through the conserved F or W. The D gene is left open where the match is weak. Rows may omit the clone size; those that give it use once, few, many or a size class.

v_call: TRBV18
clone_size: NA
j_call: TRBJ2-5
d_call: TRBD1
cdr3_nt: TGTGCCAGCTCAACCGGGACAGGGGGCGGAGAGACCCAGTACTTC
cdr3_aa: CASSTGTGGGETQYF

v_call: TRBV30
clone_size: NA
j_call: TRBJ2-7
d_call: TRBD2
cdr3_nt: TGTGCCTGGAGTCGGGGGGTCTACGAGCAGTACTTC
cdr3_aa: CAWSRGVYEQYF

v_call: TRBV30
clone_size: NA
j_call: TRBJ2-5
d_call: TRBD1
cdr3_nt: TGTGCCTGGAGTGTTTGGGACAGGCTAGGGGAGACCCAGTACTTC
cdr3_aa: CAWSVWDRLGETQYF

v_call: TRBV19
clone_size: few
j_call: TRBJ2-6
d_call: NA
cdr3_nt: TGTGCCAGTAGAAGCCTGTCGGGGCGAGGGGCCAACGTCCTGACTTTC
cdr3_aa: CASRSLSGRGANVLTF

v_call: TRBV28
clone_size: NA
j_call: TRBJ2-1
d_call: NA
cdr3_nt: TGTGCCAGCAGTTTAGAGGGCCCTAACGATGAGCAGTTCTTC
cdr3_aa: CASSLEGPNDEQFF

v_call: TRBV25-1
clone_size: NA
j_call: TRBJ2-3
d_call: NA
cdr3_nt: TGTGCCAGCAGCGTCGACAGCGCTAGCACAGATACGCAGTATTTT
cdr3_aa: CASSVDSASTDTQYF

v_call: TRBV7-6
clone_size: once
j_call: TRBJ2-3
d_call: NA
cdr3_nt: TGTGCCAGCAGCTTAGGTCCCGGTGGGGCGCGAACAGATACGCAGTATTTT
cdr3_aa: CASSLGPGGARTDTQYF

v_call: TRBV7-8
clone_size: NA
j_call: TRBJ2-7
d_call: TRBD1
cdr3_nt: TGTGCCAGCAGCTTAGAGGGACAGGGGTACGAGCAGTACTTC
cdr3_aa: CASSLEGQGYEQYF

v_call: TRBV7-9
clone_size: few
j_call: TRBJ2-5
d_call: NA
cdr3_nt: TGTGCCAGCAGCTTACGTGGGGTCCCAGAGACCCAGTACTTC
cdr3_aa: CASSLRGVPETQYF

v_call: TRBV30
clone_size: NA
j_call: TRBJ2-3
d_call: TRBD2
cdr3_nt: TGTGCCTTAGCGGGAGAGACCACAGATACGCAGTATTTT
cdr3_aa: CALAGETTDTQYF

v_call: TRBV2
clone_size: NA
j_call: TRBJ2-5
d_call: TRBD2
cdr3_nt: TGTGCCAGCATGGAAGGGACTAGCAGAGAGACCCAGTACTTC
cdr3_aa: CASMEGTSRETQYF

v_call: TRBV28
clone_size: few
j_call: TRBJ2-1
d_call: NA
cdr3_nt: TGTGCCAGCAGCAATTACAATGAGCAGTTCTTC
cdr3_aa: CASSNYNEQFF

v_call: TRBV7-8
clone_size: NA
j_call: TRBJ2-1
d_call: NA
cdr3_nt: TGTGCCAGCAGTCGAACACGGGAGTCCGGCAATGAGCAGTTCTTC
cdr3_aa: CASSRTRESGNEQFF

v_call: TRBV30
clone_size: NA
j_call: TRBJ1-5
d_call: NA
cdr3_nt: TGTGCCTGGAGCCCGCTAGGCAATCAGCCCCAGCATTTT
cdr3_aa: CAWSPLGNQPQHF

v_call: TRBV13
clone_size: once
j_call: TRBJ2-5
d_call: TRBD1
cdr3_nt: TGTGCCAGCAGCTCAAGGGACAGCCAAGAGACCCAGTACTTC
cdr3_aa: CASSSRDSQETQYF

v_call: TRBV5-4
clone_size: NA
j_call: TRBJ2-5
d_call: NA
cdr3_nt: TGTGCCAGCACCGGGTCCTCCGGGTCGGCCCAGTACTTC
cdr3_aa: CASTGSSGSAQYF

v_call: TRBV9
clone_size: NA
j_call: TRBJ2-3
d_call: TRBD2
cdr3_nt: TGTGCCAGCAGCTACAGCGGGATTACAGATACGCAGTATTTT
cdr3_aa: CASSYSGITDTQYF

v_call: TRBV5-6
clone_size: NA
j_call: TRBJ2-5
d_call: NA
cdr3_nt: TGTGCCAGCAGTTCCAAGGGATCCGTGTACTTC
cdr3_aa: CASSSKGSVYF

v_call: TRBV29-1
clone_size: NA
j_call: TRBJ2-1
d_call: TRBD1
cdr3_nt: TGCAGCGTGCTCAGGGGGGAGCAGTTCTTC
cdr3_aa: CSVLRGEQFF

v_call: TRBV7-9
clone_size: NA
j_call: TRBJ2-7
d_call: NA
cdr3_nt: TGTGCCACAGGGGTGGAAGAGCAGTACTTC
cdr3_aa: CATGVEEQYF

v_call: TRBV20-1
clone_size: few
j_call: TRBJ1-2
d_call: NA
cdr3_nt: TGCAGTACCAGGGGCAGCTATGGCTACACCTTC
cdr3_aa: CSTRGSYGYTF

v_call: TRBV29-1
clone_size: few
j_call: TRBJ1-1
d_call: NA
cdr3_nt: TGCAGCGTTGAGTTGCAGGGAAACACTGAAGCTTTCTTT
cdr3_aa: CSVELQGNTEAFF

v_call: TRBV30
clone_size: few
j_call: TRBJ2-3
d_call: NA
cdr3_nt: TGTGCCTGGAGTGCCCACACAGATACGCAGTATTTT
cdr3_aa: CAWSAHTDTQYF

v_call: TRBV29-1
clone_size: few
j_call: TRBJ2-1
d_call: NA
cdr3_nt: TGCAGCGTTGGAAGTAACAGGGCCAGCTCCTACAATGAGCAGTTCTTC
cdr3_aa: CSVGSNRASSYNEQFF

v_call: TRBV7-9
clone_size: NA
j_call: TRBJ2-4
d_call: NA
cdr3_nt: TGTGCCAGCCGCCCCGGGGGGCAGGGAAACATTCAGTACTTC
cdr3_aa: CASRPGGQGNIQYF

v_call: TRBV2
clone_size: NA
j_call: TRBJ2-1
d_call: TRBD2
cdr3_nt: TGTGCCAGCAGCGTTGGACTAGCGCCAGTATACAATGAGCAGTTCTTC
cdr3_aa: CASSVGLAPVYNEQFF

v_call: TRBV9
clone_size: NA
j_call: TRBJ2-3
d_call: NA
cdr3_nt: TGTGCCAGCAGCGTAGATGGCCGGGGAGACACAGATACGCAGTATTTT
cdr3_aa: CASSVDGRGDTDTQYF

v_call: TRBV4-2
clone_size: NA
j_call: TRBJ2-4
d_call: NA
cdr3_nt: TGTGCCAGCAGCCAAGAAGGGGGTAGCCGGGGCGTTCAGTACTTC
cdr3_aa: CASSQEGGSRGVQYF

v_call: TRBV23-1
clone_size: NA
j_call: TRBJ1-3
d_call: TRBD1
cdr3_nt: TGCGCCAGCAGCAGGGGGTGTTCTGGAAACACCATATATTTT
cdr3_aa: CASSRGCSGNTIYF

v_call: TRBV4-2
clone_size: once
j_call: TRBJ2-3
d_call: NA
cdr3_nt: TGTGCCAGCAGCCAAGGAAGTAGGGGCAAGAGGTCAGATACGCAGTATTTT
cdr3_aa: CASSQGSRGKRSDTQYF

v_call: TRBV2
clone_size: NA
j_call: TRBJ2-3
d_call: NA
cdr3_nt: TGTGCCAGCAAGGCCCTCACAGATACGCAGTATTTT
cdr3_aa: CASKALTDTQYF

v_call: TRBV9
clone_size: NA
j_call: TRBJ2-3
d_call: NA
cdr3_nt: TGTGCCAGCTGCGACCACGATACGCAGTATTTT
cdr3_aa: CASCDHDTQYF

v_call: TRBV7-9
clone_size: NA
j_call: TRBJ2-5
d_call: NA
cdr3_nt: TGTGCCAGCAGCGAGAGCGGGCGGACCCAGTACTTC
cdr3_aa: CASSESGRTQYF

v_call: TRBV30
clone_size: NA
j_call: TRBJ1-5
d_call: TRBD1
cdr3_nt: TGTGCCTGGAGTGGACAGGGGGCAAATCAGCCCCAGCATTTT
cdr3_aa: CAWSGQGANQPQHF

v_call: TRBV9
clone_size: NA
j_call: TRBJ2-5
d_call: TRBD2
cdr3_nt: TGTGCCAGCAGCGTAGAACTAGCGGGAGGAAAAGAGACCCAGTACTTC
cdr3_aa: CASSVELAGGKETQYF

v_call: TRBV4-1
clone_size: NA
j_call: TRBJ2-7
d_call: NA
cdr3_nt: TGCGCCAGCAGCCAAGAACAGTCGGCGGAGAACGAGCAGTACTTC
cdr3_aa: CASSQEQSAENEQYF

v_call: TRBV10-3
clone_size: NA
j_call: TRBJ2-2
d_call: TRBD1
cdr3_nt: TGTGCCATCAGCTCGACAGGGGCTAACACCGGGGAGCTGTTTTTT
cdr3_aa: CAISSTGANTGELFF

v_call: TRBV30
clone_size: NA
j_call: TRBJ2-3
d_call: TRBD2
cdr3_nt: TGTGCCTGGAGTGGACTAGCGGGAACAGATACGCAGTATTTT
cdr3_aa: CAWSGLAGTDTQYF

v_call: TRBV29-1
clone_size: NA
j_call: TRBJ1-1
d_call: NA
cdr3_nt: TGCAGCGCCTCGACTGTCTACACTGAAGCTTTCTTT
cdr3_aa: CSASTVYTEAFF

v_call: TRBV19
clone_size: NA
j_call: TRBJ1-1
d_call: TRBD1
cdr3_nt: TGTGCCAGTAGGGGACAGGTCGTGGTGAACACTGAAGCTTTCTTT
cdr3_aa: CASRGQVVVNTEAFF

v_call: TRBV1
clone_size: NA
j_call: TRBJ2-1
d_call: NA
cdr3_nt: TGCACCAGCAGCCAAGATCGGTGGCAGGGCTACTACAATGAGCAGTTCTTC
cdr3_aa: CTSSQDRWQGYYNEQFF

v_call: TRBV30
clone_size: NA
j_call: TRBJ2-6
d_call: NA
cdr3_nt: TGTGCAATCAGCTCTGGGGCCAACGTCCTGACTTTC
cdr3_aa: CAISSGANVLTF

v_call: TRBV4-1
clone_size: once
j_call: TRBJ2-1
d_call: TRBD2
cdr3_nt: TGCGCCAGCAGCCAAGATCCTAGCGATCTCGAAGCGGGAGGGCCGGGCGATGAGCAGTTCTTC
cdr3_aa: CASSQDPSDLEAGGPGDEQFF

v_call: TRBV30
clone_size: NA
j_call: TRBJ2-5
d_call: NA
cdr3_nt: TGTGCCTCCGGAAGAGGGATTCGGGAGACCCAGTACTTC
cdr3_aa: CASGRGIRETQYF

v_call: TRBV29-1
clone_size: few
j_call: TRBJ2-3
d_call: NA
cdr3_nt: TGCAGCGTAGCGGGCCGAAGCACAGATACGCAGTATTTT
cdr3_aa: CSVAGRSTDTQYF

v_call: TRBV5-5
clone_size: NA
j_call: TRBJ2-7
d_call: NA
cdr3_nt: TGTGCCAGCAGCTCCCCAGCCTACGAGCAGTACTTC
cdr3_aa: CASSSPAYEQYF

v_call: TRBV7-2
clone_size: NA
j_call: TRBJ2-7
d_call: TRBD1
cdr3_nt: TGTGCCAGCAGCAACCGACAGGGGGTGCAGTACTTC
cdr3_aa: CASSNRQGVQYF

v_call: TRBV9
clone_size: NA
j_call: TRBJ2-4
d_call: TRBD2
cdr3_nt: TGTGCCAGCAGCACAACTAGCGGGAGACTAGCCAAAAACATTCAGTACTTC
cdr3_aa: CASSTTSGRLAKNIQYF

v_call: TRBV30
clone_size: NA
j_call: TRBJ1-1
d_call: NA
cdr3_nt: TGTGCCTGCTGGACTACTGAAGCTTTCTTT
cdr3_aa: CACWTTEAFF

v_call: TRBV30
clone_size: NA
j_call: TRBJ2-1
d_call: NA
cdr3_nt: TGTGCCTGGAAACGGCAGATTTTTGACAATGAGCAGTTCTTC
cdr3_aa: CAWKRQIFDNEQFF

v_call: TRBV30
clone_size: once
j_call: TRBJ2-3
d_call: NA
cdr3_nt: TGTGCCTGGAGTGCTACAGATACGCAGTATTTT
cdr3_aa: CAWSATDTQYF

v_call: TRBV2
clone_size: NA
j_call: TRBJ1-6
d_call: NA
cdr3_nt: TGTGCCAGCAGTACCCGACACGGGCGCTCTTTGGCCCTCCACTTT
cdr3_aa: CASSTRHGRSLALHF

v_call: TRBV7-9
clone_size: few
j_call: TRBJ2-1
d_call: NA
cdr3_nt: TGTGCCAGCATAAGGAAACCCTACAATGAGCAGTTCTTC
cdr3_aa: CASIRKPYNEQFF

v_call: TRBV7-9
clone_size: NA
j_call: TRBJ2-1
d_call: NA
cdr3_nt: TGTGCCAGCAGCTTTCGGCAGAACAATGAGCAGTTCTTC
cdr3_aa: CASSFRQNNEQFF

v_call: TRBV2
clone_size: few
j_call: TRBJ2-1
d_call: NA
cdr3_nt: TGTGCCAGCAGCGTCTCTCTGTACAATGAGCAGTTCTTC
cdr3_aa: CASSVSLYNEQFF